This entry lists 17 T cell receptor beta chains sequenced from one sample in a study of T-cell reconstitution after alpha-beta-depleted transplantation in children. A library of TCRbeta sequences, prepared with unique molecular identifiers, was generated. TCRdb independently ran MiXCR on the PCR reads; one entry per CDR3 protein. The sample gives some 80,000 distinct CDR3 sequences, about a sixth of which show up once; 40% to 65% is in the top ten. The source material was PBMCs, mostly from graft donor cells, sampled 360 days after TCRalphabeta/CD19-depleted stem cell transplant. The receptors come from a male patient aged 2 to 10 who had a stem cell transplant for acute lymphoblastic leukemia, so the T cells may come from the graft donor.

The V and J genes are TRBV11-2 and TRBJ2-7, with TRBD2 matching over 9 bases. Trimming cost V 2 bases and J 6 bases; bases outside gene matches: 5. The CDR3 is 14 residues long. Germline-derived CDR1 and CDR2 are SGHAT and FQNNGV. The CDR3 spells CASSLSSGIVEQYF. CDR3 coding DNA: TGTGCCAGCAGCTTATCTAGCGGGATCGTCGAGCAGTACTTC.

J is TRBJ2-3 and V is TRBV13; D is unresolved. Deletions cut 4 bases from V and 2 bases from J, with 10 bases between. The CDR3 sequence is 14 residues long. From germline, CDR1 is PRHDT and CDR2 FYEKMQ (reference sequence). The CDR3 reads CASSSYFPTDTQYF. Here the CDR3 DNA reads TGTGCCAGCAGCTCTTACTTTCCCACAGATACGCAGTATTTT.

This clonotype has a handful of counts. The chain carries TRBV2 and TRBJ2-5; 7 bases are shared with TRBD1. The CDR3 covers 13 residues. Trimming at V came to 7 bases and at J to 1 base, leaving 3 bases not matched to a gene. The germline V gene has CDR1 SNHLY and CDR2 FYNNEI. The CDR3 coding sequence is TGTGCCAGCAACAGGGGACCCCAAGAGACCCAGTACTTC. Translation gives CASNRGPQETQYF. Supplemented by reference TRBV2 and TRBJ2-5, the full variable domain reads EPEVTQTPSHQVTQMGQEVILRCVPISNHLYFYWYRQILGQKVEFLVSFYNNEISEKSEIFDDQFSVERPDGSNFTLKIRSTKLEDSAMYFCASNRGPQETQYFGPGTRLLVL.

With respect to this clonotype: A much larger clone lies one base from this, so it may be a read error. The chain has TRBV29-1 and TRBJ2-5; 7 bases match TRBD2. The junction had 6 bases not matched to a gene; V was cut back by 4 bases and J by 4 bases. CDR3 size: 13 residues. Germline loops: CDR1 SQVTM, CDR2 ANQGSEA. DNA for the CDR3: TGCAGCGTTGGCTTAGCGGGCCGAGAGACCCAGTACTTC. It translates to CSVGLAGRETQYF.

This clonotype was seen a handful of times. The chain combines TRBV6-1 with TRBJ1-1; D is ambiguous. CDR1 and CDR2 (germline): MNHNS, SASEGT. V lost 0 bases, J lost 1 base, and 6 bases lay in between. This CDR3 spans 14 amino acids. The CDR3 nucleotides are TGTGCCAGCAGTGAAGCGCGGACGAACACTGAAGCTTTCTTT. Translating it yields CASSEARTNTEAFF.

A few counts support this clonotype. The chain uses TRBV20-1 and TRBJ2-7, with TRBD1 matching over 8 bases. Per germline, CDR1 DFQATT and CDR2 SNEGSKA (reference sequence). The CDR3 spans 13 residues. Losses at the gene ends were 5 bases for V and 9 bases for J; bases not matched to a gene: 12. CDR3 bases: TGCAGTGCTCTAAGACAGGGGAGGAACTGGCAGTACTTC. Protein product: CSALRQGRNWQYF.

The chain is built from TRBV2 and TRBJ2-1; D is possibly TRBD2 (6 bases). V was trimmed by 3 bases and J by 1 base, leaving 10 bases between them. Germline lookup yields CDR1 SNHLY and CDR2 FYNNEI. The CDR3 extends over 15 amino acids. DNA for the CDR3: TGTGCCAGCAGTGAGGAGACTAGGTCCTACAATGAGCAGTTCTTC. This encodes CASSEETRSYNEQFF.

In its sample, this clonotype was seen a few times. V and J are TRBV6-6 and TRBJ2-3; D ambiguous. Trimming stripped 2 bases from V and 9 bases from J, with 6 bases between. This CDR3 has 11 residues. Germline V gene sequence: CDR1 MNHNY, CDR2 SVGAGI (reference sequence). CDR3 protein: CASSYARTQYF. In nucleotides, the CDR3 is TGTGCCAGCAGTTACGCCCGGACGCAGTATTTT.

This clonotype was observed a few times. This chain uses TRBV11-2 with TRBJ2-3; D unresolved. Trimming removed 2 bases at V and 1 base at J, with 10 bases between. The CDR3 length is 15 residues. CDR1 and CDR2 (germline): SGHAT, FQNNGV. Here the CDR3 DNA reads TGTGCCAGCAGCTTACGGGCAGGACGCACAGATACGCAGTATTTT. Translation: CASSLRAGRTDTQYF. Together with reference TRBV11-2 and TRBJ2-3, the CDR3 gives the full variable domain: EAGVAQSPRYKIIEKRQSVAFWCNPISGHATLYWYQQILGQGPKLLIQFQNNGVVDDSQLPKDRFSAERLKGVDSTLKIQPAKLEDSAVYLCASSLRAGRTDTQYFGPGTRLTVL.

This chain uses TRBV12-3 or TRBV12-4 with TRBJ2-1; 7 positions match TRBD1. The CDR3 is 16 amino acids. V lost 3 bases to trimming and J lost 3 bases; unmatched junction nucleotides: 8. The CDR3 DNA reads as TGTGCCAGCAGTTTTGAAGGGGGCGGAGGCTACAATGAGCAGTTCTTC. It translates to CASSFEGGGGYNEQFF.

The chain links TRBV6-2 or TRBV6-3 to TRBJ1-1, with D perhaps matching TRBD1 (6 bases). This CDR3 spans 14 amino acids. Germline CDR1 and CDR2: MNHEY and SVGEGT. The V end lost 7 bases, the J end lost 5 bases, and 17 bases lay between the germline ends. The CDR3 DNA follows: TGTGCCAGCATCACAGGGCCTTGGGGGACTGAAGCTTTCTTT. Translation: CASITGPWGTEAFF.

This chain links TRBV25-1 with TRBJ2-1, with TRBD1 as a possible D gene (6 bases). V was clipped by 4 bases and J by 2 bases, with 12 bases between them. The germline V gene has CDR1 MGHDK and CDR2 SYGVNS. The CDR3 totals 15 residues. The CDR3 sequence is CASSGWDKTYNEQFF. In DNA form, the CDR3 reads TGTGCCAGCAGTGGTTGGGACAAAACCTACAATGAGCAGTTCTTC.

The gene calls are TRBV3-1 and TRBJ2-5, with 13 bases that match TRBD2. The CDR3 consists of 18 residues. Germline assignment: CDR1 LGHDT and CDR2 YNNKEL (reference sequence). The J segment lost 7 bases and the V segment lost 4 bases, leaving 15 bases of the junction unmatched. The CDR3 is CASSLPGLAGNRRGTQYF. The CDR3 DNA reads as TGTGCCAGCAGCCTACCGGGACTAGCGGGAAACCGGCGGGGGACCCAGTACTTC.

This clonotype was counted many times. This sequence joins TRBV6-2 or TRBV6-3 and TRBJ2-7; maybe TRBD2 (5 bases). Germline CDR1 reads MNHEY; CDR2 reads SVGEGT. The length of the CDR3 is 14 residues. Trimming took 6 bases from V and 1 from J, leaving 13 bases between them. In DNA, the CDR3 is TGTGCCAGCAGCGACCCCCAGCGGTCCTACGAGCAGTACTTC. It encodes CASSDPQRSYEQYF.

The chain joins TRBV24-1 to TRBJ2-7, with 7 nucleotides matching TRBD1. Germline V lookup: CDR1 KGHDR, CDR2 SFDVKD. The CDR3 is 15 residues long. V was clipped by 5 bases and J by 0 bases; unmatched bases: 6. The chain's CDR3 is CATSVVDRCSYEQYF. Written as DNA, the CDR3 is TGTGCCACCAGTGTTGTGGACAGGTGCTCCTACGAGCAGTACTTC.

This clonotype appeared many times. This chain connects TRBV12-3 or TRBV12-4 to TRBJ1-1; D is uncertain. This CDR3 comprises 15 residues. The V end lost 1 base, the J end lost 3 bases, and 12 bases lay between the germline ends. The CDR3 sequence: CASSLVEAWDTEAFF. CDR3 bases: TGTGCCAGCAGTTTAGTTGAAGCGTGGGACACTGAAGCTTTCTTT.

The sample holds a few counts of this clonotype. The chain couples TRBV5-6 to TRBJ2-7; 8 bases line up with TRBD2. In germline, CDR1 is SGHDT, CDR2 YYEEEE. CDR3 size: 15 residues. V gave up 3 bases and J gave up 3 bases; unmatched junction bases: 8. The CDR3 nucleotides read TGTGCCAGCAGCTGGGAGGGGACTAGTGTCTACGAGCAGTACTTC. It specifies CASSWEGTSVYEQYF.